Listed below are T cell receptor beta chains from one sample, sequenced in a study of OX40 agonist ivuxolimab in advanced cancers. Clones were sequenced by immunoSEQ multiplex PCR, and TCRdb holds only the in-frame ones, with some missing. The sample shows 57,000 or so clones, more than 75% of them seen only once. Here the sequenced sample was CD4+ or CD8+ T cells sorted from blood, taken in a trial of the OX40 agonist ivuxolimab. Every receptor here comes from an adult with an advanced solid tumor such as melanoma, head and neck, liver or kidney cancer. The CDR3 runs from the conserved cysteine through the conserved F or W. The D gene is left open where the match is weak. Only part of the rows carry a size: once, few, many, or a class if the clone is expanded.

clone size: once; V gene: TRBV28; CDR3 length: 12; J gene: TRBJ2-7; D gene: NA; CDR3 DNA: TGTGCCAGCAGTATTAGATACTACGAGCAGTACTTC; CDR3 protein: CASSIRYYEQYF
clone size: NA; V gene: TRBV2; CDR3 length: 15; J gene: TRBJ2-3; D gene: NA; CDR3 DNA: TGTGCCAGCAACCCCACATCCCGTCCCACAGATACGCAGTATTTT; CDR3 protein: CASNPTSRPTDTQYF
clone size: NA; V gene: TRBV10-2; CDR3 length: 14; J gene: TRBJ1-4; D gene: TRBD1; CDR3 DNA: TGCGCCAGCAGCGACAGGGGAGGGAATGAAAAACTGTTTTTT; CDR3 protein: CASSDRGGNEKLFF
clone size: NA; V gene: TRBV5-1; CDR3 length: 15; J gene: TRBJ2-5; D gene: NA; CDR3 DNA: TGCGCCAGCAGCTTGGTTGGGGTTTTATCAGAGACCCAGTACTTC; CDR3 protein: CASSLVGVLSETQYF
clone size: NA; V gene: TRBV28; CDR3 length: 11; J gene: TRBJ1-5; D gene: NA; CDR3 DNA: TGTGCCAGCAAGGAGGAACAGCCCCAGCATTTT; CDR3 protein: CASKEEQPQHF
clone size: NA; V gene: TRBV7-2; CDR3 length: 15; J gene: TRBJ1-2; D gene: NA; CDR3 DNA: TGTGCCAGCAGCTTCACAACAGGAACTAACTATGGCTACACCTTC; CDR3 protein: CASSFTTGTNYGYTF
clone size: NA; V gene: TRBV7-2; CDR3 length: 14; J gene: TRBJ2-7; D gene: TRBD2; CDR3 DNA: TGTGCCAGCAGCTTTAGCGGGGGGGCCGACGAGCAGTACTTC; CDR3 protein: CASSFSGGADEQYF
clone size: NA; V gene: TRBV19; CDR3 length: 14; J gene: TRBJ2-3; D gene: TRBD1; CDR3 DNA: TGTGCCAGTAGCCTACCGACAGGGTTGGGTACGCAGTATTTT; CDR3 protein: CASSLPTGLGTQYF
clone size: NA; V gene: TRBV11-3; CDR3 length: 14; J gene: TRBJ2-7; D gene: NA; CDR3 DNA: TGTGCCAGCAGCCCGGGGGACAGCTCCTACGAGCAGTACTTC; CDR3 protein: CASSPGDSSYEQYF
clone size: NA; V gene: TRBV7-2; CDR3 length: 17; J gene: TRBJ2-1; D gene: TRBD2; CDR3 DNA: TGTGCCAGCAGCTTAGGTAGCGCGACTAGCGGTTACAATGAGCAGTTCTTC; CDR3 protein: CASSLGSATSGYNEQFF
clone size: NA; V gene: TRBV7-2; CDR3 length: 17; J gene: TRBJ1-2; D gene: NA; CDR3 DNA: TGTGCCAGCAGCTTAGTGACATCAGGTTCGGGGTCCTATGGCTACACCTTC; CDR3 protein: CASSLVTSGSGSYGYTF
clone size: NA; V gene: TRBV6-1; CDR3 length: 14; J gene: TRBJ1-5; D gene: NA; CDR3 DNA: TGTGCCAGCAGTGAAGTTATACGGGTTCAGCCCCAGCATTTT; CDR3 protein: CASSEVIRVQPQHF
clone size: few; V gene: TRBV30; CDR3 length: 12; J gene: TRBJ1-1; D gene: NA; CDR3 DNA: TGTGCCTGGACAAAACAGGGCACTGAAGCTTTCTTT; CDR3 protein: CAWTKQGTEAFF
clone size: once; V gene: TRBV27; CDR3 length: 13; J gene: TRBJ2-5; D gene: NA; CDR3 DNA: TGTGCCACCAAGGGAGGCTTCCAGGAGACCCAGTACTTC; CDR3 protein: CATKGGFQETQYF
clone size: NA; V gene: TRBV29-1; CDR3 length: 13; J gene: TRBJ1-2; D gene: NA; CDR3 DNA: TGCAGCGTTGAGAACTTCAGGGGTGAGGGCTACACCTTC; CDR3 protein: CSVENFRGEGYTF
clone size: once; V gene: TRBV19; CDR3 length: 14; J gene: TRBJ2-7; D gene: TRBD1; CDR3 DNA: TGTGCCAGTAGTACCCGACAGGGCAGCTACGAGCAGTACTTC; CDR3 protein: CASSTRQGSYEQYF
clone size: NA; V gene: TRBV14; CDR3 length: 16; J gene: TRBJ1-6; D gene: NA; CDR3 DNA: TGTGCCAGCAGCCGCGAGGGGAGCTCCTATAATTCACCCCTCCACTTT; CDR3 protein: CASSREGSSYNSPLHF
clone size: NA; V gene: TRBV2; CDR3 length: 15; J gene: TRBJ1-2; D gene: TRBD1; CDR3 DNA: TGTGCCAGCAGTGATCGGGGGGCAGGGGGAAATGGCTACACCTTC; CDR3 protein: CASSDRGAGGNGYTF
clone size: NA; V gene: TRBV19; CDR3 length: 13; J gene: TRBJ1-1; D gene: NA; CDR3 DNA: TGTGCCAGTACCCAGGGTTCGAACACTGAAGCTTTCTTT; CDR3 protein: CASTQGSNTEAFF
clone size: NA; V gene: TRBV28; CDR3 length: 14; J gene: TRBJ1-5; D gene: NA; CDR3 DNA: TGTGCCAGCAGGTTGGGGGGACCCCATCAGCCCCAGCATTTT; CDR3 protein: CASRLGGPHQPQHF
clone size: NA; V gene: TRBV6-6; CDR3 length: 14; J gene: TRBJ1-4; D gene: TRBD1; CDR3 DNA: TGTGCCAGCAGCCACGGACAGGGGACTGAAAAACTGTTTTTT; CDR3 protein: CASSHGQGTEKLFF
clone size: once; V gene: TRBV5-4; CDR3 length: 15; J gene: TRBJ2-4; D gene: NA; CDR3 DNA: TGTGCCAGCAGCTCCGGACAGCGAGAGGGAAACATTCAGTACTTC; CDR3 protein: CASSSGQREGNIQYF
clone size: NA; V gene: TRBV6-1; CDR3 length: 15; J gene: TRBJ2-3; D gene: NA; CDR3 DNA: TGTGCCAGCAGTGAGAAGGTTTTACGCACAGATACGCAGTATTTT; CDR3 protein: CASSEKVLRTDTQYF
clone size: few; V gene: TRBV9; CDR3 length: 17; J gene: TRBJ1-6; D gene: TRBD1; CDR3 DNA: TGTGCCAGCAGCACCTATTCCGGGACAGATCATAATTCACCCCTCCACTTT; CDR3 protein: CASSTYSGTDHNSPLHF
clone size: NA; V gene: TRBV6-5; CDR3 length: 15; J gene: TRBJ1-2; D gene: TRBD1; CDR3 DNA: TGTGCCAGCGGGACCCAGGGGGTCGGGCTCCATGGCTACACCTTC; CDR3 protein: CASGTQGVGLHGYTF
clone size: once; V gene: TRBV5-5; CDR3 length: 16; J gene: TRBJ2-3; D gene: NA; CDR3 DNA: TGTGCCAGCAGCTTGCTGAGAAGGACCAGCACAGATACGCAGTATTTT; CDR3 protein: CASSLLRRTSTDTQYF
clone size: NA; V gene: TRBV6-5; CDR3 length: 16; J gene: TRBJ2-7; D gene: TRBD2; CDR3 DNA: TGTGCCAGCAGCTACCTTGGGGGGGGTCAGGGCTACGAGCAGTACTTC; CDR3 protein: CASSYLGGGQGYEQYF
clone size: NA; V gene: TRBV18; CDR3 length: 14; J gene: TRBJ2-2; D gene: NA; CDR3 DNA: TGTGCCAGCTCACCACTCGAGGGGACCGGGGAGCTGTTTTTT; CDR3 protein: CASSPLEGTGELFF
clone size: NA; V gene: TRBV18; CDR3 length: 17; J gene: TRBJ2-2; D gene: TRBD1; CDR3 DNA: TGTGCCAGCTCACCGGACCCCCCAGGGGGTCGCACCGGGGAGCTGTTTTTT; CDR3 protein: CASSPDPPGGRTGELFF
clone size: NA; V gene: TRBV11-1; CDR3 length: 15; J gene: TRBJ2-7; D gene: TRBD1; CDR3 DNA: TGTGCCAGCAGCCGTGGACAGGGCGGGCACTACGAGCAGTACTTC; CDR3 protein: CASSRGQGGHYEQYF
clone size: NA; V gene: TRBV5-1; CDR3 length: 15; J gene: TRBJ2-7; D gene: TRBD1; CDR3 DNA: TGCGCCAGCAAACCCTCCGGGACAGGCTCCTACGAGCAGTACTTC; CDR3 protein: CASKPSGTGSYEQYF
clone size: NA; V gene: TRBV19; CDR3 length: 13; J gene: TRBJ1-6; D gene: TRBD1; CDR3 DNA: TGTGCCAGTACTAACAGGGGTAATTCACCCCTCCACTTT; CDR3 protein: CASTNRGNSPLHF
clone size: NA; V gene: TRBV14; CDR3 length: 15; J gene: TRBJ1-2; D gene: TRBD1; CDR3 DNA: TGTGCCAGCAGCCAAGATGACAGGGGTTGGAATGGCTACACCTTC; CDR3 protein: CASSQDDRGWNGYTF
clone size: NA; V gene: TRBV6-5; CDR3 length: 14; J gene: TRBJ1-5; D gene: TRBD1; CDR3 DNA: TGTGCCAGCAGTTCGACAGGGGCGTATCAGCCCCAGCATTTT; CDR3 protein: CASSSTGAYQPQHF
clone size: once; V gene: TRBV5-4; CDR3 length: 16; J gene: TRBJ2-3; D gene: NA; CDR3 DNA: TGTGCCAGCAGGCTCTCCATTTCGGGGGGCCCAGATACGCAGTATTTT; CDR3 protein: CASRLSISGGPDTQYF
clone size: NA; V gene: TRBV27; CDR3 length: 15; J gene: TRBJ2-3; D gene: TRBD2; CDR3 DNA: TGTGCCAGCAGTTATCAGCGGGGGGGCTCAGATACGCAGTATTTT; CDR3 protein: CASSYQRGGSDTQYF
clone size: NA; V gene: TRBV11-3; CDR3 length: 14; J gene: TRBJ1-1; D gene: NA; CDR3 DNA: TGTGCCAGCAGTGGGGGTAACATGAACACTGAAGCTTTCTTT; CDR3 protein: CASSGGNMNTEAFF
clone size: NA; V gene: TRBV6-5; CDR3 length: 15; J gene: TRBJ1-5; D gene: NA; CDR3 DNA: TGTGCCAGCAGTTACTCGGGGGATAGCAATCAGCCCCAGCATTTT; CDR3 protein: CASSYSGDSNQPQHF
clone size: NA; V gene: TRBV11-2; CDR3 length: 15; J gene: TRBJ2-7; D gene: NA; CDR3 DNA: TGTGCCAGCAGCCGAGGACCCACAGACACCTACGAGCAGTACTTC; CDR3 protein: CASSRGPTDTYEQYF
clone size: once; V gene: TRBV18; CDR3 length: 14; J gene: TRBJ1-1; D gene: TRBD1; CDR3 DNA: TGTGCCAGCATACCGGGACAGGCGAACACTGAAGCTTTCTTT; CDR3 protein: CASIPGQANTEAFF
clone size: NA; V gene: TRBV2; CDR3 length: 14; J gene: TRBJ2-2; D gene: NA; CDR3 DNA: TGTGCCACCCGTAAGGGGGCGAACACCGGGGAGCTGTTTTTT; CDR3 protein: CATRKGANTGELFF
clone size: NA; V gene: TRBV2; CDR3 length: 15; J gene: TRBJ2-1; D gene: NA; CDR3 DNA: TGTGCCAGCTCGAAGAGGCTAGGGGATGACAATGAGCAGTTCTTC; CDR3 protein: CASSKRLGDDNEQFF
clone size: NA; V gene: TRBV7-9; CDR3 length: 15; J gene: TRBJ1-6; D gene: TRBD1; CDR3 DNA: TGTGCCAGCAGCCTCGGGACAGCGTGGAATTCACCCCTCCACTTT; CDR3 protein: CASSLGTAWNSPLHF
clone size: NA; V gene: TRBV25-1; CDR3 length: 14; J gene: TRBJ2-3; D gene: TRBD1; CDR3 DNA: TGTGCCAGCAGTATCGGACAGGGATTTCGTGCGCAGTATTTT; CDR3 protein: CASSIGQGFRAQYF
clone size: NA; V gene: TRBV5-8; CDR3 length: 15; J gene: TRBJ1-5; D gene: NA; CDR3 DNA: TGTGCCAGCAGCTCTCGGATTTCGGGGGGACAGCCCCAGCATTTT; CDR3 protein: CASSSRISGGQPQHF
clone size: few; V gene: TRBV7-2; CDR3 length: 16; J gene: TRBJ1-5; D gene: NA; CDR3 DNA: TGTGCCAGCAGCTTAGGTCTGGGCAGGGTTGATCAGCCCCAGCATTTT; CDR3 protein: CASSLGLGRVDQPQHF
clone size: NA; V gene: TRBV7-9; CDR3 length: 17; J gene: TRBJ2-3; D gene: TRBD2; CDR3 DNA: TGTGCCAGCAGCCCTCGGGGTCTAGCGGGATCCACAGATACGCAGTATTTT; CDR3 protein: CASSPRGLAGSTDTQYF
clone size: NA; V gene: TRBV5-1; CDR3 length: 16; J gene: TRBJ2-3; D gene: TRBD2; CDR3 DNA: TGCGCCAGCAGCTTGAGACTAGCGGGGCCCACAGATACGCAGTATTTT; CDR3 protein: CASSLRLAGPTDTQYF
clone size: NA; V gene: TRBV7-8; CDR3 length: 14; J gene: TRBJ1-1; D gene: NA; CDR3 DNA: TGTGCCAGCAGCTTCCGGGAAGAGAGTACTGAAGCTTTCTTT; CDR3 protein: CASSFREESTEAFF